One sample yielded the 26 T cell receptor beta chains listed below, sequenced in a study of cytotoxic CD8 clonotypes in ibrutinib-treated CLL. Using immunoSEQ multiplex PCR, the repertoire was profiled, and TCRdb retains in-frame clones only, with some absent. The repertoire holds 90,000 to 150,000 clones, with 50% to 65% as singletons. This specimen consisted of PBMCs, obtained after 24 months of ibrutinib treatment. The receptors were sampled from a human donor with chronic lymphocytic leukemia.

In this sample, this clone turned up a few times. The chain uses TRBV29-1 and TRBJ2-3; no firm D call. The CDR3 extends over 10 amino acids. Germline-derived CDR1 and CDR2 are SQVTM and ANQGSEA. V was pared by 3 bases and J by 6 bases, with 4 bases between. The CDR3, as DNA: TGCAGCGTTGACCTGGATACGCAGTATTTT. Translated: CSVDLDTQYF.

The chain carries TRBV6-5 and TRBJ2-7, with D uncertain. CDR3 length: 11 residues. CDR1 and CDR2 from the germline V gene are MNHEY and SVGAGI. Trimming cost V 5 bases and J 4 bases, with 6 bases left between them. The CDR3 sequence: CASSVEYEQYF. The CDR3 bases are TGTGCCAGCAGTGTGGAGTACGAGCAGTACTTC.

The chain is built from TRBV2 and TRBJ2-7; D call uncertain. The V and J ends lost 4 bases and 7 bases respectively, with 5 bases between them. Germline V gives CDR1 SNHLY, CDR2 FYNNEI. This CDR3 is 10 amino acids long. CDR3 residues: CASSVREQYF. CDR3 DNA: TGTGCCAGCAGTGTACGAGAGCAGTACTTC.

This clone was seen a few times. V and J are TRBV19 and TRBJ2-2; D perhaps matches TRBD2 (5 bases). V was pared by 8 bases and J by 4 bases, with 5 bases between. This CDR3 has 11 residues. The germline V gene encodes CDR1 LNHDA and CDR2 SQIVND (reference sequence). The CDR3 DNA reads TGTGCCAGTGAGGGCACCGGGGAGCTGTTTTTT. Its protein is CASEGTGELFF.

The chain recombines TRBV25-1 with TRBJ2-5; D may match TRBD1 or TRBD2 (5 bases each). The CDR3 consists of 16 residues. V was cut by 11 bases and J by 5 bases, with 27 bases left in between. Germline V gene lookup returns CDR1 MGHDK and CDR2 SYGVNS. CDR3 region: CASEVLGAGIGETQYF. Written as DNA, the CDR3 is TGTGCCTCCGAGGTACTAGGGGCTGGTATAGGGGAGACCCAGTACTTC. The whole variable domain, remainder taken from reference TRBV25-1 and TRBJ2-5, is EADIYQTPRYLVIGTGKKITLECSQTMGHDKMYWYQQDPGMELHLIHYSYGVNSTEKGDLSSESTVSRIRTEHFPLTLESARPSHTSQYLCASEVLGAGIGETQYFGPGTRLLVL.

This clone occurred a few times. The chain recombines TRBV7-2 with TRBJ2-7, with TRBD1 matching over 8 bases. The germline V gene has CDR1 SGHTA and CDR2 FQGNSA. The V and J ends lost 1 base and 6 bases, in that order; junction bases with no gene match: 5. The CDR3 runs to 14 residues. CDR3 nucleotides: TGTGCCAGCAGCTTAGTAGCAGGGGGCGGCGAGCAGTACTTC. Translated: CASSLVAGGGEQYF.

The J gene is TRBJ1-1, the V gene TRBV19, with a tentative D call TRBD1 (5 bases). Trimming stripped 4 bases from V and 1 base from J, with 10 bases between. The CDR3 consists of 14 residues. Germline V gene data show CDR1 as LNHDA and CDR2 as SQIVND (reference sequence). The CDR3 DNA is TGTGCCAGTAGTAGGGTGGGGGGGAACACTGAAGCTTTCTTT. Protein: CASSRVGGNTEAFF.

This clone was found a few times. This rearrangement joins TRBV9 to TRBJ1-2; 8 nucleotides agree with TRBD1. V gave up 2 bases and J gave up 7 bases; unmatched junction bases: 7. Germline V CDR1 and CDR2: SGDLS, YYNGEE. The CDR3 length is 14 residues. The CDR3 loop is CASSVSDRAGGYTF. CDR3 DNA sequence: TGTGCCAGCAGCGTCTCGGACAGGGCAGGTGGCTACACCTTC.

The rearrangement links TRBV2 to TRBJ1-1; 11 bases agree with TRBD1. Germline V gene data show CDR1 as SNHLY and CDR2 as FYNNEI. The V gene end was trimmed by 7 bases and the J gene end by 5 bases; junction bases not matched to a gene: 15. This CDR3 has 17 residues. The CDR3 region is CASKPRTGGSQNTEAFF. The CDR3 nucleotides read TGTGCCAGCAAGCCTAGGACAGGGGGCTCTCAAAATACTGAAGCTTTCTTT.

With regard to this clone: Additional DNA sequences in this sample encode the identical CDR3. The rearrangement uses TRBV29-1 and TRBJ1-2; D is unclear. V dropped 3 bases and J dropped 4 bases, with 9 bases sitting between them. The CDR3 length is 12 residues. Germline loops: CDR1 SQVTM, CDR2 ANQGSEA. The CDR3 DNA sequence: TGCAGCGTTGAGCGAGGCGGCTATGGCTACACCTTC. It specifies CSVERGGYGYTF. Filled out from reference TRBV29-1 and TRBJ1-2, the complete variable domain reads SAVISQKPSRDICQRGTSLTIQCQVDSQVTMMFWYRQQPGQSLTLIATANQGSEATYESGFVIDKFPISRPNLTFSTLTVSNMSPEDSSIYLCSVERGGYGYTFGSGTRLTVV.

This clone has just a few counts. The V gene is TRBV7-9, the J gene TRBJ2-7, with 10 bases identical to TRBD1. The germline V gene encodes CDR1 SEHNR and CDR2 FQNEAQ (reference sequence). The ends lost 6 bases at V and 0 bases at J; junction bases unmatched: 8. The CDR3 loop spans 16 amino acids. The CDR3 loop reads CASRPRQGASSYEQYF. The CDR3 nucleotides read TGTGCCAGCAGACCTAGACAGGGGGCGAGCTCCTACGAGCAGTACTTC.

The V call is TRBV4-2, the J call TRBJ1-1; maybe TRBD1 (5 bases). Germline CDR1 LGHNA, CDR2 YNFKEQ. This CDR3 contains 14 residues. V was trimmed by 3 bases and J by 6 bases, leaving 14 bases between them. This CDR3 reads CASSQAGQYAEAFF. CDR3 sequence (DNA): TGTGCCAGCAGCCAGGCAGGGCAGTACGCTGAAGCTTTCTTT.

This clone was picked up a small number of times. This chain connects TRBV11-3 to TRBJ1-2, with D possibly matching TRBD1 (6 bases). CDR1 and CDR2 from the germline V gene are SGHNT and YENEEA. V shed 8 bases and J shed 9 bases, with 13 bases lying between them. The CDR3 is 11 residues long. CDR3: CASGQPPSYTF. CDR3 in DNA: TGTGCCAGCGGACAGCCCCCAAGCTACACCTTC.

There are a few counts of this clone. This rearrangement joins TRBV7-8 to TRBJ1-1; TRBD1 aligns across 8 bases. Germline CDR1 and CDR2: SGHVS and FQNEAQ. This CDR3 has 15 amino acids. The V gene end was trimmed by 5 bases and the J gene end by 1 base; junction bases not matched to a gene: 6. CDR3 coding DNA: TGTGCCAGCAGCCCCCCCGGGACAGGGAACACTGAAGCTTTCTTT. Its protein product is CASSPPGTGNTEAFF.

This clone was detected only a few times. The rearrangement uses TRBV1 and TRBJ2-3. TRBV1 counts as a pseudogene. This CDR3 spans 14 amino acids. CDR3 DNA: TGCACCAGCAGAAGGGCAGGGGAGGTAGATACGCAGTATTTT. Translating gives CTSRRAGEVDTQYF.

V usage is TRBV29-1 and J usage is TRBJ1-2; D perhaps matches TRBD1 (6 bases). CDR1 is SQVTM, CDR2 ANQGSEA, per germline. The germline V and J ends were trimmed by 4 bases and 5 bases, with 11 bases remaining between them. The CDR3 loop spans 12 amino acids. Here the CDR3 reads CSVGGQQYGYTF. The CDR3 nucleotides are TGCAGCGTTGGCGGACAGCAGTATGGCTACACCTTC.

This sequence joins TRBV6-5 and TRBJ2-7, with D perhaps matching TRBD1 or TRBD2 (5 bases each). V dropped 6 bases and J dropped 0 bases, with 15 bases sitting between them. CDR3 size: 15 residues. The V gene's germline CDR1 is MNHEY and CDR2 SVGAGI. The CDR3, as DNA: TGTGCCAGCAGGGATCGGGACGGCCTCTCCTACGAGCAGTACTTC. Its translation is CASRDRDGLSYEQYF.

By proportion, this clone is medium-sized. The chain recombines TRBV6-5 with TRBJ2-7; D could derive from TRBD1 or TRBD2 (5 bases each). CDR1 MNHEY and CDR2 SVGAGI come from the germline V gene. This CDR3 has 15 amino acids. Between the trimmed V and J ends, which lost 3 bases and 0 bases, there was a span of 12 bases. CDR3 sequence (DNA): TGTGCCAGCAGTTATGGAGCAGGGAGCTCCTACGAGCAGTACTTC. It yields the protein CASSYGAGSSYEQYF.

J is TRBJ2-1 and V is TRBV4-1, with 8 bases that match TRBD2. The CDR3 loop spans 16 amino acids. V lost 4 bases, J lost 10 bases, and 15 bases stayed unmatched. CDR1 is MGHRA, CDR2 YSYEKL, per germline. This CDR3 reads CASSPIISGVDGEQFF. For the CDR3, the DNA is TGCGCCAGCAGCCCGATTATTAGCGGGGTCGACGGAGAGCAGTTCTTC.

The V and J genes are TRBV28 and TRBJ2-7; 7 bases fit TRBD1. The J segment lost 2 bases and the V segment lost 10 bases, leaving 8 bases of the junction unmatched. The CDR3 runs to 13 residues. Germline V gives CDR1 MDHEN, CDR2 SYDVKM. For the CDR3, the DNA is TGTGCCAACTCCCGGACAGGTACCTACGAGCAGTACTTC. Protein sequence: CANSRTGTYEQYF.

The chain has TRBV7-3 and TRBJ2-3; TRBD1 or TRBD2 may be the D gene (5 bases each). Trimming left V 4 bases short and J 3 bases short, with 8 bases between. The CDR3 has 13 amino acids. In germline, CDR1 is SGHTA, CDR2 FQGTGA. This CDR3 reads CASSSGTTDTQYF. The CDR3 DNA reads TGTGCCAGCAGCTCAGGGACGACAGATACGCAGTATTTT.

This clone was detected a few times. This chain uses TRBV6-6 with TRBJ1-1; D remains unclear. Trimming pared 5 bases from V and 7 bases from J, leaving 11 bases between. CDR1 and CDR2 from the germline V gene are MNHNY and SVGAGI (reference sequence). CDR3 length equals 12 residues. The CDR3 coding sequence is TGTGCCAGCAGTCGAATACCGCTTGAAGCTTTCTTT. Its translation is CASSRIPLEAFF.

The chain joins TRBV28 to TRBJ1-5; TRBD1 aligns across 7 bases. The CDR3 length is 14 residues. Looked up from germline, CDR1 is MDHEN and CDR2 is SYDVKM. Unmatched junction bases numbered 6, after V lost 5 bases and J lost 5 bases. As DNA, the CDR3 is TGTGCCAGCAGTAGACAGGGAGGGCATCAGCCCCAGCATTTT. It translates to CASSRQGGHQPQHF. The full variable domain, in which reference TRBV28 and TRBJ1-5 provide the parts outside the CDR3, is DVKVTQSSRYLVKRTGEKVFLECVQDMDHENMFWYRQDPGLGLRLIYFSYDVKMKEKGDIPEGYSVSREKKERFSLILESASTNQTSMYLCASSRQGGHQPQHFGDGTRLSIL.

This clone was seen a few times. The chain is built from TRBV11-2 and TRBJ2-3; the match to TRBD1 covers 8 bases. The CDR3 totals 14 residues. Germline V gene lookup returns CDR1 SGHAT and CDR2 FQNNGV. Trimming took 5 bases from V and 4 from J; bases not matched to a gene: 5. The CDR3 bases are TGTGCCAGCAGCCGAGACAGGGGTCCAGATACGCAGTATTTT. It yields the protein CASSRDRGPDTQYF.

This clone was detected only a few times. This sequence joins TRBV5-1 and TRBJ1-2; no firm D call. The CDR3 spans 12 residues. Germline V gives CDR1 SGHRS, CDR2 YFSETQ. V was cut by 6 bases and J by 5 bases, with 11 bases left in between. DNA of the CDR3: TGCGCCAGCACCCCGCTCGGGTATGGCTACACCTTC. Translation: CASTPLGYGYTF.

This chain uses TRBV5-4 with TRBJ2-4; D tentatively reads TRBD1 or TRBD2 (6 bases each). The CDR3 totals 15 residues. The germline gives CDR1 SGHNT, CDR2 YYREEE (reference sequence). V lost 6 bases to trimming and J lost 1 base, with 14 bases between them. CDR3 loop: CASKKGGDAKNIQYF. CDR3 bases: TGTGCCAGCAAAAAGGGGGGTGATGCCAAAAACATTCAGTACTTC.